This section outlines one T cell receptor (beta chain) sequence together with its context. Its recognized antigen is unknown. No much larger clone is present one base from it, and per-base qualities are unavailable. The sample comes from a study of T cells in Graves' hyperthyroidism and ophthalmopathy (dated by TCRdb to between 2018 and 2021). A note on the overall study: Peripheral blood samples were taken at the time of initial diagnosis, prior to any treatment. A discovery cohort of about a hundred patients, roughly 43 with Graves' ophthalmopathy and fewer than 65 with stable Graves' hyperthyroidism, was used to find distinguishing TCR V-J signatures. Whether ophthalmopathy could be predicted prospectively was tested in an independent validation cohort made up of roughly 20 hyperthyroidism patients plus 17 patients who later progressed to ophthalmopathy. The roughly 94 discovery patients were randomly divided into training and test sets at a 7:3 ratio. In addition, the study compared T-cell repertoires in thyroid tissue and in blood from five to seven Graves' hyperthyroidism patients. After blood sampling, hyperthyroidism patients were treated with methimazole at a starting dose of 30 mg daily, and ophthalmopathy patients were treated with high-dose intravenous methylprednisolone. The paper reports TCR Vbeta CDR3 sequencing of approximately 140 peripheral blood samples: around 45 ophthalmopathy, about 75 hyperthyroidism and around 17 progressor patients. The paper's findings and limits, for the study overall: During validation, the model predicted progression to ophthalmopathy a median of approximately 6.5 months ahead of onset, with around 71% sensitivity and more than 72% specificity. Blood samples also contained most of the expanded thyroid clonotypes (frequency above 0.001), which suggests that blood repertoires may reflect thyroid immune responses. Sample size was not statistically predetermined, and blinding of investigators to group allocation was not performed. A 13 V-J signature model separated ophthalmopathy from stable hyperthyroidism, with just over 85% sensitivity and approximately 81% specificity in cross-validation and 80%/75% in testing.

Moderately to severely active disease, a Clinical Activity Score of at least 3, a NOSPECS grade of at least 4, and a duration under 3 months were present in ophthalmopathy patients. Exclusion was applied to patients with uncontrolled infections, other autoimmune diseases, pregnancy or lactation. Diagnoses relied on clinical symptoms, serum thyroxine and TRAb, thyroid ultrasound and orbital computed tomography. PBMCs were separated from 10 ml of fresh peripheral blood using Ficoll-Paque density gradient centrifugation. Total RNA was extracted using Trizol reagent, and RNA quality was assessed on an Agilent 2100 Bioanalyzer. The germline V and J ends show losses of 5 bases and 7 bases respectively, and no gene match explains 11 bases of the junction. The CDR3 runs 15 amino acids, cysteine and phenylalanine included. The only DNA kept is the CDR3, 45 bases in frame from the first base. Amplification of TCR beta CDR3 regions was carried out from RNA transcripts. The first round of RT-PCR for the TCR CDR3 was performed with the HTBI primer set and the Qiagen OneStep RT-PCR kit. A second multiplex PCR round built the libraries, followed by size selection and purification. Libraries were sequenced paired-end with 100 bp reads on an Illumina HiSeq2000. For the original study's pipeline: Raw data were processed with SOAPnuke, discarding reads with adapters, uncalled bases, mean Phred below 15, or no exact constant-primer or identifier match. COPE v1.2.5 was used to merge high-quality paired reads, and clonotypes were defined as unique nucleotide sequences. MiTCR v1.1 was used to align the clonotypes against IMGT TRBV, TRBD and TRBJ reference segments. The analysis was restricted to V-J combinations with a frequency above 0.0001, which together covered 99% to 99.2% of the repertoires. A TCS score was defined as the ratio between F50 (clonal expansion) and ExV (chaos), using BLOSUM62-based TCRdist between CDR3 peptides within each V-J. Welch's t-statistics and random forest reduced 450 to 600 V-J features to 10 to 15, which were used in a naive Bayes classifier (R e1071). TCRdb's own reprocessing of the public reads used fastp at Q25 and MiXCR and kept productive beta chains. Rows are combined by CDR3 protein, so each entry shows the most common genes and DNA. TCRdb's processing, not the authors' own work, is the source of the V and J calls. The sample data list fewer than 250,000 distinct CDR3 sequences, and approximately 23% of these were observed just once. Roughly 35% of the sample is held by the ten biggest clonotypes.

The sequencing sample was made of blood. The TCR sequence derives from a woman between 40 and 50 years old with Graves' ophthalmopathy. Recombination linked TRBV12-3 or TRBV12-4 to TRBJ1-5, with TRBD1 matching 7 junction bases. The DNA reads as follows: TGTGCCAGCAGTACGACAGGGTGGGGAGGACAGCCCCAGCATTTT. Protein translation: CASSTTGWGGQPQHF.